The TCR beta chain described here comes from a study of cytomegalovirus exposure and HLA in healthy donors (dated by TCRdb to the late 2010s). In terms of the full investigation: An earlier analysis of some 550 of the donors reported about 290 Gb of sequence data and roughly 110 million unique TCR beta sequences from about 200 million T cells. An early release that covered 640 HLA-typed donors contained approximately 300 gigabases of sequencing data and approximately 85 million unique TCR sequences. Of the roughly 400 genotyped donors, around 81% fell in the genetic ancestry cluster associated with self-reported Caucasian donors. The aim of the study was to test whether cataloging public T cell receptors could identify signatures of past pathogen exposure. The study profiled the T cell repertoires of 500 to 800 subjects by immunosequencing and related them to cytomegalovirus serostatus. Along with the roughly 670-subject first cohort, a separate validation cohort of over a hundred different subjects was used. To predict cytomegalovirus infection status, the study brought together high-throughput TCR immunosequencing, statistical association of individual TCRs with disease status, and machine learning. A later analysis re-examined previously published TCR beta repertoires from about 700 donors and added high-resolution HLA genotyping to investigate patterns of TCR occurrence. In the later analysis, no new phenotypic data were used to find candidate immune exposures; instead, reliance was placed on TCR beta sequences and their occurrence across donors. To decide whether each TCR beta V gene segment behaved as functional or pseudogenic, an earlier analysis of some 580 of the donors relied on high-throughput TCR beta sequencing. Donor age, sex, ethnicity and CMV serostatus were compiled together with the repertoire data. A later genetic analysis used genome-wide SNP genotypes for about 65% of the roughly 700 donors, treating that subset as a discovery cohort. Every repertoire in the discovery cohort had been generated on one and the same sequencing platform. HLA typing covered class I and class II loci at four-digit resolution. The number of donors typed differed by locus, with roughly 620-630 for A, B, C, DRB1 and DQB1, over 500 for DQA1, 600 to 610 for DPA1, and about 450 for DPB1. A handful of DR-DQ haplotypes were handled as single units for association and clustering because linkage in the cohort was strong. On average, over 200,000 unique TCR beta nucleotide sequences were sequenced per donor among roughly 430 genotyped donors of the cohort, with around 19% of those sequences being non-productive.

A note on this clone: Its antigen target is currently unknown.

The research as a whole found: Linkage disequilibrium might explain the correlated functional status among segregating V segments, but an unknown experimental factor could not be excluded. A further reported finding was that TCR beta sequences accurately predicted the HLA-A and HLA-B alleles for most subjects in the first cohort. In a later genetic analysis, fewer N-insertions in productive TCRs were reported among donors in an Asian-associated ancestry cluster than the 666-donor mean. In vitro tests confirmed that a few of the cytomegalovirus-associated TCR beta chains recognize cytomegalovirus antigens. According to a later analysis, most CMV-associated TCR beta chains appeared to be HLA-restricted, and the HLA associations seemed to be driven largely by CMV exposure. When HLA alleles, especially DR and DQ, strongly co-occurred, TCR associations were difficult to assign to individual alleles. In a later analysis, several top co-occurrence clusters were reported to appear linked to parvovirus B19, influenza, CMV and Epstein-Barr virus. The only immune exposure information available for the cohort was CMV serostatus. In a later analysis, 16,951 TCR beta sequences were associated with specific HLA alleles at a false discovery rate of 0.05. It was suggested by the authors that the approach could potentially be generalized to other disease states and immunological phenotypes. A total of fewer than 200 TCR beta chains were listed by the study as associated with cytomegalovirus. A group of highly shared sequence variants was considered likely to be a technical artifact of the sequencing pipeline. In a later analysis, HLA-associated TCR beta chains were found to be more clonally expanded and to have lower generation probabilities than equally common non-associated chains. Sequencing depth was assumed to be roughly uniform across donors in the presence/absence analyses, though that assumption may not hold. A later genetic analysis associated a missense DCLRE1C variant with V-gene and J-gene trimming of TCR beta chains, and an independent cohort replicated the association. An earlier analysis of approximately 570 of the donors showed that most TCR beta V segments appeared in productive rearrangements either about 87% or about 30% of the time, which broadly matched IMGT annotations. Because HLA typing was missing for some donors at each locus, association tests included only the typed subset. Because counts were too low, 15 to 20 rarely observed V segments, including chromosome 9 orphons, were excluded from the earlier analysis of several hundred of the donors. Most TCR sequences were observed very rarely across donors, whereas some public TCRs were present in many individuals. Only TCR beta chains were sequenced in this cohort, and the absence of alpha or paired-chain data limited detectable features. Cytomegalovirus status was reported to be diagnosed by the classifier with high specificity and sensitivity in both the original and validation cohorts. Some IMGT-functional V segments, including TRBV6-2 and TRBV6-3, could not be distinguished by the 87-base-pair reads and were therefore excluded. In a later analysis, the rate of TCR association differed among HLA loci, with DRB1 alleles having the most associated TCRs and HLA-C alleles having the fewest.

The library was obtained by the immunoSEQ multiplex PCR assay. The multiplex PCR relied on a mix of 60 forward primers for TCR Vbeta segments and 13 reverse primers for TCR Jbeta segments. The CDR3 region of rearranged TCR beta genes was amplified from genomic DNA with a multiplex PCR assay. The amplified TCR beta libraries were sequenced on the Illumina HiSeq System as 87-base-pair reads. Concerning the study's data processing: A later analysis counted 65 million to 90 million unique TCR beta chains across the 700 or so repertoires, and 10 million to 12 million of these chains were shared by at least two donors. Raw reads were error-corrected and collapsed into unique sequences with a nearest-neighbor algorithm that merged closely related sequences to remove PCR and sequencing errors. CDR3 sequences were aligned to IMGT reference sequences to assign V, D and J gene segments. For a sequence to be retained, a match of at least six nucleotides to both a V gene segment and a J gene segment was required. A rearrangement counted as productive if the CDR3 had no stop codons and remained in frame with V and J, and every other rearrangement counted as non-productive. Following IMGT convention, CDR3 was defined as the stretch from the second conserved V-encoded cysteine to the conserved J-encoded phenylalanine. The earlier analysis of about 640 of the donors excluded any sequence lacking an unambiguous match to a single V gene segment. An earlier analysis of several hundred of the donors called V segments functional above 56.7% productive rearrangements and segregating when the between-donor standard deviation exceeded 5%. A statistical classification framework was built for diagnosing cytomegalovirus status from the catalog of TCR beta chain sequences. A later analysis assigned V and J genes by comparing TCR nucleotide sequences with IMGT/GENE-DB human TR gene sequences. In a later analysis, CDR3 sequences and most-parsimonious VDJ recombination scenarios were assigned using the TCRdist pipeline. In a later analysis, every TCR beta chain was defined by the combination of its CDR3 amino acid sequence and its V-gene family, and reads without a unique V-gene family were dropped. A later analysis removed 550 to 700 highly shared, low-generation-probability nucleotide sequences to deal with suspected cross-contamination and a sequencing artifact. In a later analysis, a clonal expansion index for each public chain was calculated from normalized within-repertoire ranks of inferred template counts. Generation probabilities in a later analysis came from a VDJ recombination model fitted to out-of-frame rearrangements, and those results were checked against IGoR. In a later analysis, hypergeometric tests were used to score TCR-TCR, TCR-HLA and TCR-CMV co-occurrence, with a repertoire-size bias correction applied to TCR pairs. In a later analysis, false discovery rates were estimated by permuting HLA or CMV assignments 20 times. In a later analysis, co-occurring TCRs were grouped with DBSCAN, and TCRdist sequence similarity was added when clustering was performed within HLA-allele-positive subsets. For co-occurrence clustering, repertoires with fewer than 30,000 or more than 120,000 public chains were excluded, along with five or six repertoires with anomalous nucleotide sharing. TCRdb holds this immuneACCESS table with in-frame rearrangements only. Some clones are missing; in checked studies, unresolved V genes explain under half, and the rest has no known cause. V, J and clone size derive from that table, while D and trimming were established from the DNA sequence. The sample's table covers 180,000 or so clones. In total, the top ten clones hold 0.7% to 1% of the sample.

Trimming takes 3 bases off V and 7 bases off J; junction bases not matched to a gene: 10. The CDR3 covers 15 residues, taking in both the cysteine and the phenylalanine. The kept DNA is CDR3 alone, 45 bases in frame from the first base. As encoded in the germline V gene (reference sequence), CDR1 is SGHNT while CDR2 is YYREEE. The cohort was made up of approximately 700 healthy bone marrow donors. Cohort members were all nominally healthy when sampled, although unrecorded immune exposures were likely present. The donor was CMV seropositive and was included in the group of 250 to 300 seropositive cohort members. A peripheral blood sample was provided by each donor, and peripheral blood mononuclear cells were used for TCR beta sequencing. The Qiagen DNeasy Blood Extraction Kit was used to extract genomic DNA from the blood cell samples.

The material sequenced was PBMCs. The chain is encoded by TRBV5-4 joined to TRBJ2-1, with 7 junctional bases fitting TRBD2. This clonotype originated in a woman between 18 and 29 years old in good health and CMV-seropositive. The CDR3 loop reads CASSSKRDPGNEQFF. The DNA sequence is TGTGCCAGCAGCTCAAAGCGGGACCCCGGGAATGAGCAGTTCTTC.